The rows below give T cell receptor beta chains drawn from one sample of a study of radiotherapy plus CTLA-4 blockade in lung cancer. Sequencing was performed with immunoSEQ multiplex PCR; in TCRdb, only in-frame clones are kept and a portion is missing. The sample has 90,000 to 100,000 clones; roughly 80% are singletons. Sequenced here: peripheral blood, sampled from a patient treated with radiotherapy plus ipilimumab. The receptors here all came from a human donor with non-small cell lung cancer that progressed on radiotherapy plus ipilimumab. CDR3s include the opening cysteine and the closing phenylalanine or tryptophan. D genes are given only for firm matches. Clone size is stated in some rows and not others, as once, few, many or a class when expanded.

TRBD2	TRBV7-3	TRBJ2-1	once	TGTGCCAGCAGCTTATTCAGCGGGAACTACAATGAGCAGTTCTTC	CASSLFSGNYNEQFF
-	TRBV11-2	TRBJ2-1	-	TGTGCCAGCAGCCGAAGTGTTGAGCAGTTCTTC	CASSRSVEQFF
TRBD1	TRBV5-1	TRBJ1-2	-	TGCGCCAGCAGCTTTTCTGGGACAGCTAACTATGGCTACACCTTC	CASSFSGTANYGYTF
-	TRBV14	TRBJ1-2	-	TGTGCCAGCAGCCAAGTGGGGGCCTATGGCTACACCTTC	CASSQVGAYGYTF
-	TRBV2	TRBJ1-1	-	TGTGCCAGCAGTGTAGGGCTTATGAACACTGAAGCTTTCTTT	CASSVGLMNTEAFF
TRBD1	TRBV5-5	TRBJ1-1	once	TGTGCCAGCAGCTCGGGACAGGGTTTACGGACTGAAGCTTTCTTT	CASSSGQGLRTEAFF
TRBD2	TRBV19	TRBJ2-3	once	TGTGCCAGTAGTATTCAGGTGCGGGAGCGGACGCAGTATTTT	CASSIQVRERTQYF
-	TRBV5-5	TRBJ1-2	-	TGTGCCAGCAGCTTGGACGGTCAGGGTCTTGGCTACACCTTC	CASSLDGQGLGYTF
-	TRBV6-1	TRBJ1-5	-	TGTGCCAGCAGCAGGACGGATAGCAATCAGCCCCAGCATTTT	CASSRTDSNQPQHF
-	TRBV18	TRBJ1-2	-	TGTGCCAGCTCAGCGGGAGTCAACTATGGCTACACCTTC	CASSAGVNYGYTF
-	TRBV6-5	TRBJ2-7	-	TGTGCCAGCAGTTCCGACCAGTTCTCCTACGAGCAGTACTTC	CASSSDQFSYEQYF
TRBD1	TRBV25-1	TRBJ1-2	-	TGTGCCAGCACCGGAGACAGGGGGCAGGGCTACACCTTC	CASTGDRGQGYTF
TRBD1	TRBV28	TRBJ1-2	-	TGTGCCAGCAGTTCTCCTAGGGGACAGCTTTATGGCTACACCTTC	CASSSPRGQLYGYTF
TRBD2	TRBV6-5	TRBJ2-2	-	TGTGCCAGCAGTTACGGGGGACTAGCCGGGGAGCTGTTTTTT	CASSYGGLAGELFF
-	TRBV27	TRBJ2-1	-	TGTGCCAGCAGTTTTGGTATTTTATCCTACAATGAGCAGTTCTTC	CASSFGILSYNEQFF
TRBD1	TRBV30	TRBJ1-2	-	TGTGCCTGGGACCAGGGGGCTGGAGATGGCTACACCTTC	CAWDQGAGDGYTF
-	TRBV20-1	TRBJ2-7	-	TGCAGTGCTAGACGGGACCCCGAGCAGTACTTC	CSARRDPEQYF
TRBD2	TRBV9	TRBJ2-1	-	TGTGCCAGCAGCCCTATAGCGGGAGTGGGGGAGCAGTTCTTC	CASSPIAGVGEQFF
TRBD1	TRBV5-6	TRBJ2-5	-	TGTGCCAGCAGCGCCGAGGGACAGGAGGGAGAGACCCAGTACTTC	CASSAEGQEGETQYF
-	TRBV11-2	TRBJ1-1	-	TGTGCCAGCAGCATCTACTTGATGAACACTGAAGCTTTCTTT	CASSIYLMNTEAFF
TRBD1	TRBV18	TRBJ1-1	-	TGTGCCAGCTCACCTCGTTCGGGACAGGGCTTTATGAACACTGAAGCTTTCTTT	CASSPRSGQGFMNTEAFF
-	TRBV5-1	TRBJ1-2	-	TGCGCCAGCAGCTTGGGAGCAGACAACTATGGCTACACCTTC	CASSLGADNYGYTF
-	TRBV30	TRBJ1-2	-	TGTGCCTGGATTCACCACAGGGAACGCAACTATGGCTACACCTTC	CAWIHHRERNYGYTF
TRBD2	TRBV11-2	TRBJ2-5	-	TGTGCCAGCAGCCCCCGGGGACTAGCGGGAACAGAGACCCAGTACTTC	CASSPRGLAGTETQYF
-	TRBV9	TRBJ2-1	-	TGTGCCAGCAGCGTAGGGGCCGGGAGTGGTTACAATGAGCAGTTCTTC	CASSVGAGSGYNEQFF
-	TRBV5-1	TRBJ2-7	-	TGCGCCAGCAGCCCTGGGAATCAGCTATCCGAGCAGTACTTC	CASSPGNQLSEQYF
TRBD1	TRBV6-6	TRBJ2-2	few	TGTGCCAGCAGTACCGGGACAGGGAACACCGGGGAGCTGTTTTTT	CASSTGTGNTGELFF
-	TRBV5-6	TRBJ2-1	-	TGTGCCAGCAGCTTTTTAACAGGGGAGGCTGGGTGGGCCTACAATGAGCAGTTCTTC	CASSFLTGEAGWAYNEQFF